This entry lists 24 T cell receptor beta chains sequenced from one sample in a study of early T cells in non-severe SARS-CoV-2 infection. Using its own MiXCR run on the 5' RACE reads, TCRdb lists one record per CDR3 protein. The sample lists 55,000 or so distinct CDR3 sequences; approximately 12% were seen once. Sequenced: whole blood. Receptor source: an adult who was a healthcare worker with PCR-confirmed SARS-CoV-2 infection or an uninfected control (not recorded which).

This clonotype has a count of ten or more. The rearrangement uses TRBV7-8 and TRBJ2-3, with D perhaps TRBD1 or TRBD2 (5 bases each). V shed 6 bases and J shed 1 base, with 17 bases lying between them. Looked up from germline, CDR1 is SGHVS and CDR2 is FQNEAQ. The CDR3 covers 16 residues. The CDR3 spells CASRYTGTDRTDTQYF. CDR3 nucleotides: TGTGCCAGCAGGTACACCGGGACGGACCGCACAGATACGCAGTATTTT.

This clonotype has just a few counts. The chain carries TRBV18 and TRBJ1-3; TRBD1 might be the D (6 bases). Germline-derived CDR1 and CDR2 are KGHSH and LQKENI. V was pared by 5 bases and J by 7 bases, with 18 bases between. The CDR3 sequence is 15 residues long. The CDR3 coding sequence is TGTGCCAGCTCAACGGACAGACGAGCCGGGAACACCATATATTTT. Translated, it gives CASSTDRRAGNTIYF.

There are a few counts of this clonotype. The genes are TRBV12-3 or TRBV12-4 and TRBJ1-2; D uncertain. This CDR3 has 14 amino acids. V was trimmed by 0 bases and J by 2 bases, leaving 7 bases between them. The CDR3 sequence: CASSLATRNYGYTF. As DNA, the CDR3 is TGTGCCAGCAGTTTAGCTACACGAAACTATGGCTACACCTTC.

This clonotype was recorded a few times. The chain carries TRBV6-5 and TRBJ2-2; 10 positions agree with TRBD2. This CDR3 has 16 amino acids. Germline V gene sequence: CDR1 MNHEY, CDR2 SVGAGI. V shed 5 bases, J shed 3 bases, and the junction held 6 bases outside the gene matches. The CDR3 sequence is CASSELAGAYTGELFF. As DNA, the CDR3 is TGTGCCAGCAGTGAGCTAGCGGGGGCCTACACCGGGGAGCTGTTTTTT.

The rearrangement links TRBV6-1 to TRBJ2-1; TRBD2 matches at 11 bases. Trimming took 5 bases from V and 8 from J; bases not matched to a gene: 11. Germline lookup yields CDR1 MNHNS and CDR2 SASEGT. The CDR3 is 16 amino acids. The CDR3 bases are TGTGCCAGCAGTCAATCTCTAGCGGGGGGAGGCCATGAGCAGTTCTTC. Its translation is CASSQSLAGGGHEQFF.

This clonotype was observed a handful of times. The rearrangement uses TRBV18 and TRBJ1-3; 7 bases line up with TRBD1. CDR1 is KGHSH and CDR2 is LQKENI in the germline V gene. The CDR3 is 16 residues long. The ends lost 6 bases at V and 8 bases at J; junction bases unmatched: 16. CDR3 DNA: TGTGCCAGCTCCACCAGCGGCGGAGGAGGGACAGACACCATATATTTT. The encoded protein is CASSTSGGGGTDTIYF. Drawing the rest from reference TRBV18 and TRBJ1-3, the complete variable domain is NAGVMQNPRHLVRRRGQEARLRCSPMKGHSHVYWYRQLPEEGLKFMVYLQKENIIDESGMPKERFSAEFPKEGPSILRIQQVVRGDSAAYFCASSTSGGGGTDTIYFGEGSWLTVV.

This clonotype was found many times. The chain recombines TRBV5-5 with TRBJ2-1, with D possibly matching TRBD2 (5 bases). The CDR3 extends over 14 amino acids. Germline CDR1 and CDR2: SGHKS and YYEKEE (reference sequence). V shed 3 bases and J shed 9 bases, with 16 bases lying between them. CDR3: CASSWVSNGIEQFF. CDR3 coding DNA: TGTGCCAGCAGCTGGGTTAGTAACGGGATTGAGCAGTTCTTC.

This clonotype has a handful of counts. The gene calls are TRBV20-1 and TRBJ2-5, with D tentatively TRBD1 or TRBD2 (6 bases each). Germline CDR1 DFQATT, CDR2 SNEGSKA (reference sequence). V lost 3 bases to trimming and J lost 5 bases, with 22 bases between them. This CDR3 comprises 16 residues. CDR3 nucleotide sequence: TGCAGTGCTAGCTCATTTTCGGGGGCGTGGGGTGAGACCCAGTACTTC. Translation gives CSASSFSGAWGETQYF.

The chain links TRBV19 to TRBJ2-3; unclear D gene. V was shortened by 3 bases and J by 6 bases, with 4 bases between the two germline ends. The CDR3 loop spans 11 amino acids. The germline V gene encodes CDR1 LNHDA and CDR2 SQIVND (reference sequence). CDR3: CASSMVDTQYF. The CDR3 DNA is TGTGCCAGTAGTATGGTGGATACGCAGTATTTT.

The chain links TRBV7-2 to TRBJ2-7; D is undetermined. V was clipped by 2 bases and J by 4 bases, with 6 bases between them. The CDR3 contains 12 residues. The germline gives CDR1 SGHTA, CDR2 FQGNSA. This CDR3 reads CASSLLGYEQYF. The CDR3, as DNA: TGTGCCAGCAGCTTACTCGGTTACGAGCAGTACTTC. Using reference TRBV7-2 and TRBJ2-7 for the parts outside the CDR3, the full variable domain is GAGVSQSPSNKVTEKGKDVELRCDPISGHTALYWYRQSLGQGLEFLIYFQGNSAPDKSGLPSDRFSAERTGGSVSTLTIQRTQQEDSAVYLCASSLLGYEQYFGPGTRLTVT.

The chain is built from TRBV6-2 or TRBV6-3 and TRBJ2-1; D gene uncertain. The ends were cut back, 3 bases at V and 0 bases at J, with 3 bases in the middle. The CDR3 is made up of 13 amino acids. The germline V gene encodes CDR1 MNHEY and CDR2 SVGEGT. This CDR3 is CASSYFSYNEQFF. DNA of the CDR3: TGTGCCAGCAGTTATTTCTCCTACAATGAGCAGTTCTTC.

This clonotype was detected a few times. The chain has TRBV29-1 and TRBJ2-3; 10 bases line up with TRBD2. Germline lookup yields CDR1 SQVTM and CDR2 ANQGSEA. The CDR3 is made up of 16 amino acids. Trimming took 4 bases from V and 4 from J; bases not matched to a gene: 11. In nucleotides, the CDR3 is TGCAGCGTTGGCGGAGTTAGCGGGGGGACACCAGATACGCAGTATTTT. It yields the protein CSVGGVSGGTPDTQYF.

Ten or more counts support this clonotype. The chain combines TRBV11-2 with TRBJ2-7; D call uncertain. The V gene lost 7 bases and the J gene lost 3 bases, with 13 bases spanning the gap. Looked up from germline, CDR1 is SGHAT and CDR2 is FQNNGV. The CDR3 length is 13 residues. As DNA, the CDR3 is TGTGCCAGCACCGTCTTGCCAGGCTACGAGCAGTACTTC. As protein: CASTVLPGYEQYF. Combining the CDR3 with reference TRBV11-2 and TRBJ2-7 gives the whole variable domain EAGVAQSPRYKIIEKRQSVAFWCNPISGHATLYWYQQILGQGPKLLIQFQNNGVVDDSQLPKDRFSAERLKGVDSTLKIQPAKLEDSAVYLCASTVLPGYEQYFGPGTRLTVT.

The CDR3, as DNA: TGTGCCAGCAGCCAGAGAGCAAGGGAGACCCAGTACTTC. It translates to CASSQRARETQYF. The chain recombines TRBV11-2 with TRBJ2-5; D remains unclear. The CDR3 spans 13 residues. Trimming pared 5 bases from V and 5 bases from J, leaving 12 bases between. Germline values: CDR1 SGHAT, CDR2 FQNNGV.

The rearrangement joins TRBV6-5 to TRBJ2-7; tentatively, D is TRBD1 (6 bases). Trimming took off 2 bases at V and 5 bases at J, with 19 bases between the two ends. CDR1 is MNHEY and CDR2 is SVGAGI in the germline V gene. The CDR3 has 16 amino acids. CDR3 protein: CASSYTPLQGTHEQYF. In nucleotides, the CDR3 is TGTGCCAGCAGTTACACCCCCCTACAGGGAACCCACGAGCAGTACTTC.

This clonotype was seen a handful of times. V gene TRBV20-1 combines with J gene TRBJ1-6; 8 nucleotides match TRBD1. Losses at the gene ends were 1 base for V and 6 bases for J; bases not matched to a gene: 11. The CDR3 is made up of 17 amino acids. Germline V gene sequence: CDR1 DFQATT, CDR2 SNEGSKA (reference sequence). The CDR3 is CSARGSAADRGNSPLHF. DNA for the CDR3: TGCAGTGCTAGAGGGAGTGCGGCCGACAGGGGTAATTCACCCCTCCACTTT.

There are a few counts of this clonotype. V gene TRBV7-2 combines with J gene TRBJ2-2; TRBD1 might be the D (6 bases). From germline, CDR1 is SGHTA and CDR2 FQGNSA. Deletions cut 3 bases from V and 4 bases from J, with 12 bases between. This CDR3 has 15 amino acids. The CDR3 loop reads CASSFWQGTTGELFF. DNA of the CDR3: TGTGCCAGCAGCTTTTGGCAGGGGACCACCGGGGAGCTGTTTTTT.

This clonotype was seen many times. The V call is TRBV20-1, the J call TRBJ2-3, with D maybe TRBD2 (5 bases). From germline, CDR1 is DFQATT and CDR2 SNEGSKA (reference sequence). V was cut by 6 bases and J by 0 bases, with 13 bases left in between. The CDR3 spans 14 residues. The CDR3 coding sequence is TGCAGTGCCCGGGGAGTGGGAAGCACAGATACGCAGTATTTT. It encodes CSARGVGSTDTQYF.

The table lists this clonotype with many counts. The rearrangement joins TRBV7-2 to TRBJ2-5; 8 bases are shared with TRBD2. The CDR3 length is 15 residues. The ends lost 1 base at V and 5 bases at J; junction bases unmatched: 6. Per germline, CDR1 SGHTA and CDR2 FQGNSA. The DNA for the CDR3 is TGTGCCAGCAGCTTAGGGGGGGGACTAGAGGAGACCCAGTACTTC. Translated, it gives CASSLGGGLEETQYF.

This chain joins TRBV7-9 and TRBJ1-1; TRBD1 matches 9 bases. Germline values: CDR1 SEHNR, CDR2 FQNEAQ (reference sequence). Trimming removed 1 base from V and 4 bases from J; junction bases left unmatched: 10. There are 17 residues in the CDR3. CDR3 amino acids: CASSLGAGQGEGTEAFF. The CDR3 DNA follows: TGTGCCAGCAGCTTAGGGGCGGGACAGGGAGAAGGCACTGAAGCTTTCTTT.

The V call is TRBV19, the J call TRBJ2-3, with 9 bases identical to TRBD1. Germline V gene sequence: CDR1 LNHDA, CDR2 SQIVND (reference sequence). The CDR3 contains 15 residues. J gave up 4 bases and V 3 bases, and 5 bases lay outside the gene matches. CDR3: CASSIDRGSADTQYF. The CDR3 coding sequence is TGTGCCAGTAGTATCGACAGGGGGAGCGCAGATACGCAGTATTTT. The entire variable domain, with the rest obtained from reference TRBV19 and TRBJ2-3, is as follows: DGGITQSPKYLFRKEGQNVTLSCEQNLNHDAMYWYRQDPGQGLRLIYYSQIVNDFQKGDIAEGYSVSREKKESFPLTVTSAQKNPTAFYLCASSIDRGSADTQYFGPGTRLTVL.

The chain carries TRBV20-1 and TRBJ2-1; D might be TRBD2 (5 bases). Germline CDR1 reads DFQATT; CDR2 reads SNEGSKA (reference sequence). V was clipped by 5 bases and J by 9 bases, with 17 bases between them. The CDR3 sequence is 13 residues long. The DNA for the CDR3 is TGCAGTGCTGTACTGATAGTTGGAGGTGAGCAGTTCTTC. Protein sequence: CSAVLIVGGEQFF.

This clonotype was seen more than once but under ten times. The CDR3 loop reads CASSAPRPLSTDTQYF. Here the CDR3 DNA reads TGCGCCAGCAGTGCCCCCAGGCCCCTCAGCACAGATACGCAGTATTTT. V gene TRBV10-2 combines with J gene TRBJ2-3; D not resolved. The germline gives CDR1 WSHSY, CDR2 SAAADI. The V end lost 4 bases, the J end lost 0 bases, and 14 bases lay between the germline ends. The CDR3 has 16 residues.

This clonotype was seen a handful of times. V gene TRBV2 combines with J gene TRBJ2-3; D remains unclear. The V end lost 3 bases, the J end lost 6 bases, and 10 bases lay between the germline ends. The CDR3 runs to 13 residues. Germline assignment: CDR1 SNHLY and CDR2 FYNNEI. The DNA of the CDR3 is TGTGCCAGCAGTGACCGAAACCGGGATACGCAGTATTTT. Translation: CASSDRNRDTQYF.